The entry below gives a single T cell receptor beta chain sequence along with its context. The clone's antigen remains unknown. No much larger clone exists at a distance of one base, and base qualities are not known. The CDR3 contains 17 residues, cysteine and phenylalanine counted. Just CDR3 DNA is preserved here, 51 bases in frame from base 1. From a lookup of the germline V gene (reference sequence), CDR1 and CDR2 are DFQATT and SNEGSKA. After removal of 0 bases from V and 1 base from J, the junction retains 11 bases not matched to a gene. Donors were 40 or so systemically healthy Caucasian individuals from Russia aged roughly 6 to 95 years. Approximately 11 milliliters of peripheral blood were drawn from each donor into EDTA-treated Vacutainer tubes. Ficoll-Paque density-gradient centrifugation was used to isolate PBMCs, with at least 7 million per sample. Trizol reagent was used to extract total RNA from PBMCs, with at least 5.5 micrograms per sample. For every donor, an aliquot of PBMCs went through flow cytometry to measure the percentages of naive CD45RAhigh/CD27high T cells.

This sample is drawn from a study of blood T cells in healthy people across ages (dated by TCRdb to between 2014 and 2017). For the wider study: In model experiments, roughly one uniquely barcoded TCR beta cDNA molecule per two T cells was captured by template switching. Donors were grouped into four age groups: young (average 16 years), middle-aged (about 40), aged (about 60) and long-lived (about 90). Using the same blood draw, the study looked at two additional independent replicas of 1 million unique cDNA reads for two donors, one aged 18 to 30 and the other aged 80 or older. Donors of different ages were randomly distributed across sequencing lanes to avoid experimental bias. To track age-related changes in TCR beta repertoire diversity, the study relied on deep sequencing normalized with unique cDNA molecular identifiers.

Libraries came from 5' RACE. Reads for this sample came from an Illumina HiSeq 2500. A second PCR of about 7 to 12 cycles was run with a J-beta primer mix and a sample-barcoded 5' primer. A template-switch 5' adaptor carrying 12 random nucleotides introduced a unique molecular identifier onto each TCR beta cDNA molecule. Each sample yielded at least 2.5 million CDR3-containing paired-end reads. All of the RNA was converted into first-strand cDNA using the Mint cDNA synthesis kit, with a TRBC-specific oligonucleotide serving as the primer. Following uracil-DNA glycosylase treatment, all cDNA underwent a first 18-cycle PCR with the universal primers M1SS and BC2_uni_R. The authors' analysis ran thus. For normalization, 1 million high-quality reads were randomly selected from each sample, with every read carrying a distinct molecular identifier. Instead of being binned into consensus sequences, reads with shared molecular identifiers were discarded. MiTCR, set to a Q25 quality threshold and the strictest error-elimination algorithm, was used for CDR3 identification, clonotype clustering and error correction. Lower-bound total TCR beta diversity was estimated with a nonparametric unseen species model using Euler transformation. Clones were called with MiXCR by TCRdb after fastp trimmed the public reads at Q25, and only in-frame beta chains were retained. Each record represents a unique CDR3 protein, reported with the most common genes and DNA among its rows. Clone size and V and J calls follow TCRdb, not the original study. The sample data list around 1,500,000 distinct CDR3 sequences, and approximately 40% of these were observed just once. The ten largest make up approximately 7.9% of the sample.

Study-wide conclusions, independent of this receptor: Because profiling used bulk unsorted PBMCs, naive and antigen-experienced compartments could not be compared conclusively. Observed TCR beta diversity per million T cells fell roughly linearly with age, and a significant reduction was already apparent by age around 39. Because the CMV infection status of the donors was unknown, age-related changes in expanded clonotypes may potentially have been confounded. Estimates of total diversity based on one million sequenced T cells were regarded as lower bounds and as underestimates. Compared with the aged group, the long-lived group had more naive CD4+ T cells, fewer expanded clones and increased TCR diversity, a pattern suggesting age selection. The percentage of naive T cells measured by flow cytometry correlated strongly with observed TCR beta diversity.

The specimen sequenced was blood. The origin of this receptor is a woman under 30 in good health. The chain is made from TRBV20-1 and TRBJ2-7, and 8 junction bases match TRBD1. The CDR3: CSARDPIGTGNSYEQYF. The nucleotide sequence is given as TGCAGTGCTAGAGACCCGATCGGGACAGGAAATTCCTACGAGCAGTACTTC.